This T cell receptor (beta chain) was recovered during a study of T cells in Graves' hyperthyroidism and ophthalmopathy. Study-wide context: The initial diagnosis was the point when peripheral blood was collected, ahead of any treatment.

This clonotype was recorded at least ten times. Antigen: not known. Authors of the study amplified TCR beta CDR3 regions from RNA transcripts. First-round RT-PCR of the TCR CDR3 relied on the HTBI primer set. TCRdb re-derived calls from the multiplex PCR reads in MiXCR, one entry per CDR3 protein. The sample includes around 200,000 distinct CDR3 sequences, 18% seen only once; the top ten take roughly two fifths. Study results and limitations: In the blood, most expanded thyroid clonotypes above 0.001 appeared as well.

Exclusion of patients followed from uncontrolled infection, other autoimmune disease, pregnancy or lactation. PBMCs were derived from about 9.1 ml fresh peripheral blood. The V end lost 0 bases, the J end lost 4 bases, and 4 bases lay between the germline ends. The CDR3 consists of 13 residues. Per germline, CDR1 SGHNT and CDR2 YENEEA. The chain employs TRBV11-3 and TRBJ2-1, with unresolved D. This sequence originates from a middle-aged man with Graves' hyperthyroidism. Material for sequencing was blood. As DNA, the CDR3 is TGTGCCAGCAGCTTAGAGGCATACAATGAGCAGTTCTTC. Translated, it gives CASSLEAYNEQFF.